A selection of T cell receptor beta chains follows, all from one sample in a study of blood T cell repertoires in COVID-19. Sequencing used immunoSEQ multiplex PCR; TCRdb keeps in-frame clones, though not all of them. The data show tens of thousands of clones, with about 80% seen just once and 12% held by the top ten. Sequenced material: peripheral blood. The receptors derive from a human donor in a cohort sampled during active COVID-19. CDR3s include the opening cysteine and the closing phenylalanine or tryptophan. The order of the fields is CDR3 length, clone size, J gene, D gene, V gene, CDR3 protein, CDR3 DNA. A D gene is named only where the DNA matches it firmly. Expanded clones get a size class; other rows say once, few or many, or leave the size out.

>11|.|TRBJ2-1|.|TRBV12-3/TRBV12-4
CASSLWREQFF
TGTGCCAGCAGTTTATGGAGGGAGCAGTTCTTC
>15|.|TRBJ2-7|TRBD2|TRBV10-2
CASSLAGGLANEQYF
TGCGCCAGCAGTTTAGCGGGGGGGCTCGCTAACGAGCAGTACTTC
>13|.|TRBJ1-1|.|TRBV2
CASSEVSGAEAFF
TGTGCCAGCAGTGAAGTCTCCGGAGCTGAAGCTTTCTTT
>16|few|TRBJ1-6|.|TRBV7-3
CASSLSGTRNNSPLHF
TGTGCCAGCAGCTTGTCGGGGACAAGGAATAATTCACCCCTCCACTTT
>15|.|TRBJ2-1|TRBD1|TRBV12-5
CASGLVRQGGNEQFF
TGTGCTAGTGGTTTGGTACGACAGGGCGGGAATGAGCAGTTCTTC
>15|.|TRBJ2-7|TRBD1|TRBV7-3
CASSLRPGGDHEQYF
TGTGCCAGCAGCTTAAGGCCAGGGGGCGACCACGAGCAGTACTTC
>15|.|TRBJ2-1|.|TRBV5-1
CASSLESRGHNEQFF
TGCGCCAGCAGCTTGGAATCCAGGGGTCACAATGAGCAGTTCTTC
>15|.|TRBJ1-6|.|TRBV11-3
CASSLATVGNSPLHF
TGTGCCAGCAGCTTAGCTACCGTTGGTAATTCACCCCTCCACTTT
>16|.|TRBJ2-5|TRBD2|TRBV5-4
CASSLTRLAEQETQYF
TGTGCCAGCAGCTTGACCCGACTAGCGGAGCAAGAGACCCAGTACTTC
>13|.|TRBJ2-5|.|TRBV5-4
CASSPWTQETQYF
TGTGCCAGCAGCCCCTGGACACAAGAGACCCAGTACTTC
>16|.|TRBJ1-5|TRBD1|TRBV2
CASSAGQDYSNQPQHF
TGTGCCAGCAGTGCGGGACAGGATTATAGCAATCAGCCCCAGCATTTT
>15|.|TRBJ2-7|TRBD2|TRBV29-1
CSAPDRLADHYEQYF
TGCAGCGCTCCGGACCGACTAGCGGACCACTACGAGCAGTACTTC
>12|once|TRBJ2-7|.|TRBV11-3
CASSRDNYEQYF
TGTGCCAGCAGCCGGGACAACTACGAGCAGTACTTC
>15|.|TRBJ1-6|TRBD1|TRBV9
CASSHTQGANSPLHF
TGTGCCAGCAGCCATACACAGGGGGCTAATTCACCCCTCCACTTT
>17|.|TRBJ2-3|TRBD2|TRBV9
CASSVLGLAGVTDTQYF
TGTGCCAGCAGCGTACTCGGACTAGCGGGGGTCACAGATACGCAGTATTTT
>14|.|TRBJ2-7|TRBD1|TRBV9
CASSRQGSSYEQYF
TGTGCCAGCAGCAGACAGGGGTCATCCTACGAGCAGTACTTC
>15|.|TRBJ1-2|.|TRBV15
CATSRDKGRMYGYTF
TGTGCCACCAGCAGAGATAAGGGGCGAATGTATGGCTACACCTTC
>12|.|TRBJ1-4|.|TRBV19
CASSPRMGHLFF
TGTGCCAGTAGTCCGCGCATGGGGCATCTGTTTTTT
>17|few|TRBJ2-3|TRBD2|TRBV7-3
CASSPRTSGGASDTQYF
TGTGCCAGCAGCCCACGGACTAGCGGGGGAGCTTCGGATACGCAGTATTTT
>13|.|TRBJ2-7|TRBD2|TRBV2
CASSELGGSEQYF
TGTGCCAGCAGTGAATTGGGAGGGTCCGAGCAGTACTTC
>13|once|TRBJ2-7|.|TRBV6-5
CASSGQQINEQYF
TGTGCCAGCAGCGGACAGCAAATCAACGAGCAGTACTTC
>15|once|TRBJ1-6|.|TRBV6-2/TRBV6-3
CASSQASSYNSPLHF
TGTGCCAGCAGTCAGGCGAGCTCCTATAATTCACCCCTCCACTTT
>15|.|TRBJ2-2|.|TRBV6-5
CASSYLSRDSGELFF
TGTGCCAGCAGTTACTTAAGCAGGGATTCCGGGGAGCTGTTTTTT
>15|.|TRBJ1-5|TRBD1|TRBV19
CASSIPGQPNQPQHF
TGTGCCAGTAGCATTCCGGGACAGCCTAATCAGCCCCAGCATTTT
>13|.|TRBJ2-1|TRBD2|TRBV7-2
CASERAGNNEQFF
TGTGCCAGCGAACGAGCGGGGAACAATGAGCAGTTCTTC
>16|.|TRBJ1-6|TRBD1|TRBV7-9
CASSLGDRDYNSPLHF
TGTGCCAGCAGCTTAGGGGACAGGGACTATAATTCACCCCTCCACTTT
>17|.|TRBJ2-4|TRBD2|TRBV7-2
CASSLGTSGIAKNIQYF
TGTGCCAGCAGCTTAGGTACTAGCGGAATAGCCAAAAACATTCAGTACTTC